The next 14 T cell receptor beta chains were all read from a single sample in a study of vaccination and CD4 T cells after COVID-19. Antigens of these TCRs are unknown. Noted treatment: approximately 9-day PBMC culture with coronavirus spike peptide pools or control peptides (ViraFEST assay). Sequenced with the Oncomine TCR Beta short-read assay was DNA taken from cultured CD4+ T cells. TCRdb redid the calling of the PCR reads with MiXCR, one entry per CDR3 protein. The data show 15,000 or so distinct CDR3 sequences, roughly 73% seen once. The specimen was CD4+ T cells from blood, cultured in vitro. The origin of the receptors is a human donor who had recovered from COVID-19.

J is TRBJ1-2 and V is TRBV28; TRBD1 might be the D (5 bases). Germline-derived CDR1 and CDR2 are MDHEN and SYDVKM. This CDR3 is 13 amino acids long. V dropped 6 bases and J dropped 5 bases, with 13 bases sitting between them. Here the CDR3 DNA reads TGTGCCAGCAGACCACCGACAGTATATGGCTACACCTTC. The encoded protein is CASRPPTVYGYTF.

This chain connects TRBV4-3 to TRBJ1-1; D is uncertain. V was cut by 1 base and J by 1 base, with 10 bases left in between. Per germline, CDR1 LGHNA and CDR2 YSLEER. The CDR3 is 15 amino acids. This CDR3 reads CASSQATVKNTEAFF. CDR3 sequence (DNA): TGCGCCAGCAGCCAAGCGACGGTTAAGAACACTGAAGCTTTCTTT.

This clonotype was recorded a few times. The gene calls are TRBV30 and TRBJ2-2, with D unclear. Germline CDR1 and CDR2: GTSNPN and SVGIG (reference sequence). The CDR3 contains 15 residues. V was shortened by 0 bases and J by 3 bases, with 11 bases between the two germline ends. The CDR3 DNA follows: TGTGCCTGGAGTGTAGGTAGCAGATACACCGGGGAGCTGTTTTTT. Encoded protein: CAWSVGSRYTGELFF.

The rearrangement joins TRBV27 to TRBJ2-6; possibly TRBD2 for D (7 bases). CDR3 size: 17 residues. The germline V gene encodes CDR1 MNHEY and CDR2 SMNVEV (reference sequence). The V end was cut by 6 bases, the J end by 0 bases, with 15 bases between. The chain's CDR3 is CASRQVGGHSGANVLTF. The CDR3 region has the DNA TGTGCCAGCAGGCAGGTCGGGGGGCACTCTGGGGCCAACGTCCTGACTTTC.

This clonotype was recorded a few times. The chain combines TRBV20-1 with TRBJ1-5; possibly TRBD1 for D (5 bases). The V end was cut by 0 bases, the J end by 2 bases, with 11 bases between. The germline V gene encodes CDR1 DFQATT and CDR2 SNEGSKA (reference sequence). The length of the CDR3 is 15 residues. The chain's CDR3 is CSARDPGQGNQPQHF. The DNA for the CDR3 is TGCAGTGCTAGAGATCCGGGGCAGGGCAATCAGCCCCAGCATTTT.

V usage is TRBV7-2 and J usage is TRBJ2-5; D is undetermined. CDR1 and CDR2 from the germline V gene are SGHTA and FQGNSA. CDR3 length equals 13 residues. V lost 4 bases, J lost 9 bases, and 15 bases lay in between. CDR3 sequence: CASSSPTIEAQYF. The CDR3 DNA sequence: TGTGCCAGCAGCTCTCCAACCATCGAGGCCCAGTACTTC.

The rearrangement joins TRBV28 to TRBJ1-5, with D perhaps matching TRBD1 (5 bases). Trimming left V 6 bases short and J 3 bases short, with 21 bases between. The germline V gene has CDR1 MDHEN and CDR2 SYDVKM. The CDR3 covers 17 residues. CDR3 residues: CASSDPPGTGDNQPQHF. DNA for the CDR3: TGTGCCAGCAGCGACCCCCCCGGGACGGGGGACAATCAGCCCCAGCATTTT.

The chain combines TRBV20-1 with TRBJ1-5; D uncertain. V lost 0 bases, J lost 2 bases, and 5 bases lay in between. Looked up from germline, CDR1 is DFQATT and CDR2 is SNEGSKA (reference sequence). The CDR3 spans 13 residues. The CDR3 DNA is TGCAGTGCTAGAGAGATGGGCAATCAGCCCCAGCATTTT. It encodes CSAREMGNQPQHF.

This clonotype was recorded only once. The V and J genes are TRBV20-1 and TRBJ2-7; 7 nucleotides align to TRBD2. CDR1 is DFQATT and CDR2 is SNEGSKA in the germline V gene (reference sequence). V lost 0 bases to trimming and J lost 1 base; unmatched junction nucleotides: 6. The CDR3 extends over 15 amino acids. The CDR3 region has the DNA TGCAGTGCTAGAGATCATGGGGGAGGGTCCTACGAGCAGTACTTC. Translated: CSARDHGGGSYEQYF.

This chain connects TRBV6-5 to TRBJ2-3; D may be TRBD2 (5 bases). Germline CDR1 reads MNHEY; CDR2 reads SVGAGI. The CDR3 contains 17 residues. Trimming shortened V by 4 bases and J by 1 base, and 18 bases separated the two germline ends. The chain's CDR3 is CASSSHGRGVRTDTQYF. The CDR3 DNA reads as TGTGCCAGCAGTTCCCACGGACGGGGTGTTCGCACAGATACGCAGTATTTT.

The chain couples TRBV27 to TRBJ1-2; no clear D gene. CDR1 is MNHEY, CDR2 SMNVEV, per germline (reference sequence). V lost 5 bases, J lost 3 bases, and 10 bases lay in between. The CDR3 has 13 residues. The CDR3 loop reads CASSPQSYYGYTF. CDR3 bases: TGTGCCAGCAGTCCACAGAGTTACTATGGCTACACCTTC.

CDR3: CATSALDREGTQYF. As DNA, the CDR3 is TGTGCCACCAGTGCCCTAGACAGGGAGGGGACCCAGTACTTC. This rearrangement joins TRBV24-1 to TRBJ2-5; D may be TRBD1 or TRBD2 (7 bases each). This CDR3 region has 14 residues. Germline V gives CDR1 KGHDR, CDR2 SFDVKD. Trimming pared 5 bases from V and 7 bases from J, leaving 16 bases between.

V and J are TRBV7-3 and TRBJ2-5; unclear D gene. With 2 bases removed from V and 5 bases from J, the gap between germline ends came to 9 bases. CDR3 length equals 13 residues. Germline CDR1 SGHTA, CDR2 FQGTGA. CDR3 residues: CASSLRLFETQYF. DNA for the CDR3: TGTGCCAGCAGCTTACGGCTCTTTGAGACCCAGTACTTC.

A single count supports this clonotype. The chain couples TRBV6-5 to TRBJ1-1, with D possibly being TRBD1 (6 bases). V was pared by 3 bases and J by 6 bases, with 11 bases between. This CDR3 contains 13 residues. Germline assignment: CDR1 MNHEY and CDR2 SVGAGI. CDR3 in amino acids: CASSYEGGAEAFF. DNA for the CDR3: TGTGCCAGCAGTTATGAGGGGGGGGCTGAAGCTTTCTTT.